A single sample gave rise to the 26 T cell receptor beta chains below, sequenced in a study of blood T cell repertoires in COVID-19. Using immunoSEQ multiplex PCR, the repertoire was profiled, and TCRdb retains in-frame clones only, with some absent. The sample contains more than 300,000 clones, 75% to 90% of which appear only once. The sequenced sample consisted of peripheral blood. The receptors were sampled from a woman between 50 and 59 years old with COVID-19, enrolled during active disease.

This chain links TRBV11-3 with TRBJ1-1; D might be TRBD1 (6 bases). Germline CDR1 SGHNT, CDR2 YENEEA. With 8 bases removed from V and 3 bases from J, the gap between germline ends came to 22 bases. CDR3 length: 16 amino acids. CDR3 amino acids: CASSTTGTGRDTEAFF. The DNA of the CDR3 is TGTGCCAGCTCCACGACAGGCACGGGGAGAGACACTGAAGCTTTCTTT.

The rearrangement links TRBV6-6 to TRBJ2-7, with 9 bases aligning to TRBD2. Looked up from germline, CDR1 is MNHNY and CDR2 is SVGAGI (reference sequence). The CDR3 is 13 residues long. With V trimmed by 6 bases and J by 5 bases, 5 bases remained unmatched. The CDR3 DNA follows: TGTGCCAGCAGGCGGGAGGGCCTCAACGAGCAGTACTTC. Amino acids: CASRREGLNEQYF.

This chain joins TRBV13 and TRBJ1-2; 11 bases fit TRBD1. Per germline, CDR1 PRHDT and CDR2 FYEKMQ (reference sequence). The CDR3 contains 15 residues. Trimming cost V 4 bases and J 2 bases; bases outside gene matches: 3. The CDR3 nucleotides read TGTGCCAGCAGCTCTAGGACAGGGGGCAACTATGGCTACACCTTC. It yields the protein CASSSRTGGNYGYTF.

The chain recombines TRBV29-1 with TRBJ1-4, with TRBD1 identical over 11 bases. V lost 5 bases, J lost 5 bases, and 7 bases stayed unmatched. Germline values: CDR1 SQVTM, CDR2 ANQGSEA. This CDR3 is built from 15 residues. Written as DNA, the CDR3 is TGCAGCGTTATCACCGGGACAGGGGGAAATGAAAAACTGTTTTTT. This gives the protein CSVITGTGGNEKLFF.

This clone was observed a handful of times. The V and J genes are TRBV18 and TRBJ2-7; 9 positions match TRBD2. This CDR3 contains 16 residues. Looked up from germline, CDR1 is KGHSH and CDR2 is LQKENI. V gave up 2 bases and J gave up 4 bases; unmatched junction bases: 9. The CDR3 reads CASSPNLAGDTYEQYF. The CDR3, as DNA: TGTGCCAGCTCACCAAATTTAGCGGGAGACACTTACGAGCAGTACTTC. The whole variable domain, filled in from reference TRBV18 and TRBJ2-7, reads NAGVMQNPRHLVRRRGQEARLRCSPMKGHSHVYWYRQLPEEGLKFMVYLQKENIIDESGMPKERFSAEFPKEGPSILRIQQVVRGDSAAYFCASSPNLAGDTYEQYFGPGTRLTVT.

The CDR3 sequence is CASSPTGHPGEKLFF. DNA of the CDR3: TGTGCCAGCAGCCCAACGGGACACCCCGGGGAAAAACTGTTTTTT. V usage is TRBV3-1 (or the pseudogene TRBV3-2) and J usage is TRBJ1-4, with D maybe TRBD1 (6 bases). The CDR3 runs 15 residues. Germline loops: CDR1 LGHDT, CDR2 YNNKEL (reference sequence). Trimming took 4 bases from V and 8 from J, leaving 17 bases between them.

The rearrangement links TRBV11-3 to TRBJ2-2; D might be TRBD1 (6 bases). Deletions cut 0 bases from V and 5 bases from J, with 13 bases between. Germline V gene data show CDR1 as SGHNT and CDR2 as YENEEA. The CDR3 sequence is 16 residues long. CDR3 residues: CASSLDSGQITGELFF. The CDR3 DNA follows: TGTGCCAGCAGCTTAGATTCCGGACAGATAACCGGGGAGCTGTTTTTT.

The CDR3 nucleotides read TGCGCCAGCAGCCAAACCTACGTGGAAAAACTGTTTTTT. It specifies CASSQTYVEKLFF. The gene calls are TRBV4-1 and TRBJ1-4; D unresolved. This CDR3 comprises 13 residues. CDR1 is MGHRA and CDR2 is YSYEKL in the germline V gene. The V end was cut by 2 bases, the J end by 8 bases, with 9 bases between.

This chain uses TRBV4-3 with TRBJ2-2, with D unclear. The germline V gene encodes CDR1 LGHNA and CDR2 YSLEER. This CDR3 comprises 15 residues. The V end was cut by 4 bases, the J end by 0 bases, with 9 bases between. CDR3 sequence (DNA): TGCGCCAGCAGCCCGAGGATGGCGAACACCGGGGAGCTGTTTTTT. Protein sequence: CASSPRMANTGELFF.

The chain combines TRBV6-5 with TRBJ1-2; weak D call: TRBD1 (5 bases). Germline V gene lookup returns CDR1 MNHEY and CDR2 SVGAGI. Trimming left V 2 bases short and J 2 bases short, with 12 bases between. The CDR3 consists of 15 residues. The CDR3 DNA follows: TGTGCCAGCAGTTACGGGGCAGGGTCCAACTATGGCTACACCTTC. Protein: CASSYGAGSNYGYTF.

The chain employs TRBV15 and TRBJ1-1, with TRBD1 matching 11 bases. Germline V CDR1 and CDR2: LNHNV, YYDKDF (reference sequence). Germline trimming cut 7 bases from V and 7 bases from J; bases unmatched to any gene: 11. This CDR3 comprises 15 residues. The CDR3 region is CATTRDRGYPYEAFF. For the CDR3, the DNA is TGTGCCACCACGCGGGACAGGGGGTACCCTTATGAAGCTTTCTTT. Combining the CDR3 with reference TRBV15 and TRBJ1-1 gives the whole variable domain DAMVIQNPRYQVTQFGKPVTLSCSQTLNHNVMYWYQQKSSQAPKLLFHYYDKDFNNEADTPDNFQSRRPNTSFCFLDIRSPGLGDTAMYLCATTRDRGYPYEAFFGQGTRLTVV.

The chain combines TRBV7-3 with TRBJ1-1; 8 bases align to TRBD1. Germline lookup yields CDR1 SGHTA and CDR2 FQGTGA. V trimming: 3 bases; J trimming: 4 bases; junction bases outside the gene matches: 13. CDR3 length equals 17 residues. DNA of the CDR3: TGTGCCAGCAGCTTGGGGGTTGCAGGGGGCTCTGGCACTGAAGCTTTCTTT. Residues: CASSLGVAGGSGTEAFF.

The chain links TRBV7-6 to TRBJ1-1; TRBD1 might be the D (6 bases). CDR3 length equals 16 residues. Germline CDR1 reads SGHVS; CDR2 reads FNYEAQ. Trimming took 5 bases from V and 2 from J, leaving 18 bases between them. The CDR3: CASSQRGGRSNTEAFF. As DNA, the CDR3 is TGTGCCAGCAGCCAGAGGGGGGGACGGAGTAACACTGAAGCTTTCTTT.

The chain combines TRBV29-1 with TRBJ2-7; TRBD2 aligns across 7 bases. The CDR3 totals 16 residues. The trim removed 4 bases at V and 5 bases at J, leaving 17 bases unmatched. Germline-derived CDR1 and CDR2 are SQVTM and ANQGSEA. CDR3 protein: CSVAPGLAGPLHEQYF. CDR3 coding DNA: TGCAGCGTTGCTCCTGGTTTAGCGGGCCCGTTACACGAGCAGTACTTC.

This chain links TRBV5-1 with TRBJ2-3, with a possible D match to TRBD1 (5 bases). V gave up 4 bases and J gave up 6 bases, with 9 bases separating them. The germline V gene encodes CDR1 SGHRS and CDR2 YFSETQ. The CDR3 is 12 amino acids. The CDR3, as DNA: TGCGCCAGCAGCAAGACAGAGGATACGCAGTATTTT. Translated, it gives CASSKTEDTQYF.

V and J are TRBV27 and TRBJ2-7, with D perhaps TRBD1 (6 bases). Trimming cost V 3 bases and J 3 bases, with 15 bases left between them. CDR1 is MNHEY and CDR2 is SMNVEV in the germline V gene (reference sequence). The CDR3 runs 15 residues. CDR3 amino acids: CASSFRQDEGYEQYF. The DNA for the CDR3 is TGTGCCAGCAGTTTTCGACAGGATGAGGGCTACGAGCAGTACTTC.

The chain couples TRBV18 to TRBJ1-2, with D unclear. Germline CDR1 reads KGHSH; CDR2 reads LQKENI. This CDR3 is 15 amino acids long. Trimming left V 3 bases short and J 0 bases short, with 11 bases between. The CDR3 DNA follows: TGTGCCAGCTCACCTTCGGGATCGACTAACTATGGCTACACCTTC. This encodes CASSPSGSTNYGYTF.

The chain is built from TRBV7-9 and TRBJ1-1, with TRBD1 identical over 11 bases. Germline trimming cut 0 bases from V and 11 bases from J; bases unmatched to any gene: 2. CDR1 and CDR2 from the germline V gene are SEHNR and FQNEAQ (reference sequence). The CDR3 is made up of 13 amino acids. CDR3 bases: TGTGCCAGCAGCTTAGCAAGGGACAGGGGGGCTTTCTTT. Its translation is CASSLARDRGAFF.

In DNA, the CDR3 is TGCGCCAGCAGCTTCGGGGCGGGAGTTCAAGAGACCCAGTACTTC. Amino acids: CASSFGAGVQETQYF. The genes are TRBV5-1 and TRBJ2-5; 7 bases agree with TRBD2. This CDR3 is built from 15 residues. V shed 2 bases, J shed 2 bases, and the junction held 6 bases outside the gene matches. CDR1 and CDR2 (germline): SGHRS, YFSETQ.

This chain links TRBV5-5 with TRBJ2-1; TRBD1 aligns across 8 bases. CDR1 and CDR2 from the germline V gene are SGHKS and YYEKEE (reference sequence). V gave up 4 bases and J gave up 5 bases; unmatched junction bases: 8. The CDR3 runs to 15 residues. The CDR3 DNA follows: TGTGCCAGCAGCGGAGGACAGGGTGGTGACAATGAGCAGTTCTTC. This sequence encodes CASSGGQGGDNEQFF.

The chain carries TRBV5-1 and TRBJ2-7; maybe TRBD2 (6 bases). Germline CDR1 and CDR2: SGHRS and YFSETQ. Trimming removed 0 bases at V and 2 bases at J, with 12 bases between. This CDR3 region has 15 residues. For the CDR3, the DNA is TGCGCCAGCAGCTTGGGGTCGGGAGTGGCCTACGAGCAGTACTTC. Protein: CASSLGSGVAYEQYF.

The chain links TRBV3-1 (or the pseudogene TRBV3-2) to TRBJ2-1; 15 nucleotides agree with TRBD2. This CDR3 has 17 residues. V lost 4 bases, J lost 5 bases, and 6 bases stayed unmatched. Germline-derived CDR1 and CDR2 are LGHDT and YNNKEL (reference sequence). CDR3 amino acids: CASSRGLAGGMDNEQFF. The CDR3 DNA follows: TGTGCCAGCAGCCGAGGACTAGCGGGAGGGATGGACAATGAGCAGTTCTTC.

The gene calls are TRBV14 and TRBJ2-1, with D perhaps TRBD1 (5 bases). V lost 1 base to trimming and J lost 1 base, with 11 bases between them. Germline CDR1 and CDR2: SGHDN and FVKESK. This CDR3 has 16 amino acids. Here the CDR3 reads CASSQGSGSSYNEQFF. Written as DNA, the CDR3 is TGTGCCAGCAGCCAAGGGTCAGGGTCATCCTACAATGAGCAGTTCTTC.

This rearrangement joins TRBV6-5 to TRBJ1-1; tentative D call: TRBD1 (6 bases). CDR3 length: 15 residues. V lost 0 bases to trimming and J lost 3 bases, with 11 bases between them. CDR1 MNHEY and CDR2 SVGAGI come from the germline V gene. CDR3 DNA: TGTGCCAGCAGTTACTCGCAGGGGCTCCACACTGAAGCTTTCTTT. Protein sequence: CASSYSQGLHTEAFF.

This clone was observed a few times. The chain employs TRBV7-2 and TRBJ1-1; D perhaps matches TRBD1 (6 bases). There are 13 residues in the CDR3. V dropped 5 bases and J dropped 7 bases, with 14 bases sitting between them. Germline CDR1 SGHTA, CDR2 FQGNSA. The CDR3 spells CASSPLGGLEAFF. CDR3 in DNA: TGTGCCAGCAGCCCCCTCGGGGGGCTTGAAGCTTTCTTT.

The genes are TRBV11-2 and TRBJ1-2, with D tentatively TRBD1 (5 bases). The CDR3 has 13 residues. Trimming shortened V by 5 bases and J by 8 bases, and 15 bases separated the two germline ends. Germline CDR1 reads SGHAT; CDR2 reads FQNNGV. As DNA, the CDR3 is TGTGCCAGCAGCCCCCTGACAGCCAGGGGCTACACCTTC. Translated: CASSPLTARGYTF.